The sequence of this T cell receptor beta chain was determined in a study of T cells in Graves' hyperthyroidism and ophthalmopathy. RNA transcripts yielded amplified TCR beta CDR3 regions. During a first-round RT-PCR of the TCR CDR3, the HTBI primer set was used. TCRdb re-analysed the multiplex PCR reads in MiXCR, keeping a single row per CDR3 protein. Of hundreds of thousands of distinct CDR3 sequences listed, about 45% are singletons. This receptor was obtained from a woman in her late teens or twenties with Graves' hyperthyroidism. The specimen was peripheral blood or thyroid tissue (not recorded which).

CDR3 nucleotide sequence: TGTGCCAGCATCCGGACAGGGAGCAGCTATGGCTACACCTTC. This encodes CASIRTGSSYGYTF. This chain joins TRBV2 and TRBJ1-2, with 8 bases fitting TRBD1. CDR1 and CDR2 from the germline V gene are SNHLY and FYNNEI. With V trimmed by 7 bases and J by 4 bases, 8 bases remained unmatched. The CDR3 extends over 14 amino acids.